This T cell receptor (beta chain) emerged from a study of blood T cell repertoires in COVID-19. Study details: The United States, Italy and Spain provided the acute and convalescent COVID-19 samples.

The V gene's germline CDR1 is SEHNR and CDR2 FQNEAQ (reference sequence). The V end was cut by 2 bases, the J end by 3 bases, with 3 bases between. The CDR3 is 12 residues long. The repertoire was sequenced with immunoSEQ multiplex PCR; TCRdb's copy has only in-frame clones and lacks some. The sample has 130,000 to 150,000 clones; around 84% are singletons. The receptor was isolated from a woman aged 45 to 65 who had been exposed to COVID-19. The sequenced sample consisted of PBMCs or T cells enriched from blood (not recorded which). The chain employs TRBV7-9 and TRBJ2-3, with no clear D. The CDR3 DNA reads as TGTGCCAGCAGCTTACAGACAGATACGCAGTATTTT. This codes for CASSLQTDTQYF.